This is a list of T cell receptor beta chains from one sample in a study of T cell responses to AZD1222 COVID-19 vaccine. Measured with immunoSEQ multiplex PCR; TCRdb has only the in-frame clones, and not every one. The sample lists roughly 77,000 clones, about 90% seen once, with 6% to 8.5% in the top ten. Source: peripheral blood, taken on day 0 of MenACWY control vaccination. These receptors all come from an adult in good health. The CDR3 runs from the conserved cysteine through the conserved F or W. D genes are given only for firm matches. Only some rows state a clone size, as once, few, many or a class for expanded clones.

d_call: TRBD2; clone_size: NA; v_call: TRBV3-1/TRBV3-2; j_call: TRBJ2-3; cdr3_nt: TGTGCCAGCAGCCTATATCAGCGGGGGGGCGGAGGAGATACGCAGTATTTT; cdr3_aa: CASSLYQRGGGGDTQYF
d_call: NA; clone_size: NA; v_call: TRBV5-1; j_call: TRBJ2-7; cdr3_nt: TGCGCCAGCAGCTTGGTCGGAGGACACTACGAGCAGTACTTC; cdr3_aa: CASSLVGGHYEQYF
d_call: TRBD1; clone_size: NA; v_call: TRBV3-1/TRBV3-2; j_call: TRBJ1-6; cdr3_nt: TGTGCCAGCAGCCAAAGGGGACAGGGGCGTAATTCACCCCTCCACTTT; cdr3_aa: CASSQRGQGRNSPLHF
d_call: TRBD1; clone_size: NA; v_call: TRBV5-1; j_call: TRBJ2-5; cdr3_nt: TGCGCCAGCAGTTCCGGGACAGGGGCTCAAGAGACCCAGTACTTC; cdr3_aa: CASSSGTGAQETQYF
d_call: TRBD2; clone_size: NA; v_call: TRBV10-2; j_call: TRBJ2-5; cdr3_nt: TGCGCCAGCAAATCCGGGGGGGGCGAGACCCAGTACTTC; cdr3_aa: CASKSGGGETQYF
d_call: TRBD1; clone_size: NA; v_call: TRBV7-9; j_call: TRBJ2-7; cdr3_nt: TGTGCCAGCAGCGCCGGGACAGCCGACGAGCAGTACTTC; cdr3_aa: CASSAGTADEQYF
d_call: NA; clone_size: NA; v_call: TRBV7-2; j_call: TRBJ2-5; cdr3_nt: TGTGCCAGCACCTTACGGGGCTACCAAGAGACCCAGTACTTC; cdr3_aa: CASTLRGYQETQYF
d_call: TRBD2; clone_size: NA; v_call: TRBV3-1/TRBV3-2; j_call: TRBJ2-2; cdr3_nt: TGTGCCAGCAGCCAAATTGCCAGCGGGGGGGCGCACCGGGGAGCTGTTTTT; cdr3_aa: CASSQIASGGAHRGAVF
d_call: TRBD1; clone_size: NA; v_call: TRBV29-1; j_call: TRBJ2-2; cdr3_nt: TGCAGCGTGAACAGGGGGCTGGACACCGGGGAGCTGTTTTTT; cdr3_aa: CSVNRGLDTGELFF
d_call: NA; clone_size: NA; v_call: TRBV7-2; j_call: TRBJ2-3; cdr3_nt: TGTGCCAGCAGTAACGGGGGCCGAGATACGCAGTATTTT; cdr3_aa: CASSNGGRDTQYF
d_call: NA; clone_size: NA; v_call: TRBV28; j_call: TRBJ1-3; cdr3_nt: TGTGCCAGCACACTGGGAGGGTACTCTGGAAACACCATATATTTT; cdr3_aa: CASTLGGYSGNTIYF
d_call: NA; clone_size: NA; v_call: TRBV12-3/TRBV12-4; j_call: TRBJ1-5; cdr3_nt: TGTGCCAGCAACGACCGTTCGGGGCAGCCCCAGCATTTT; cdr3_aa: CASNDRSGQPQHF
d_call: TRBD1; clone_size: NA; v_call: TRBV9; j_call: TRBJ2-1; cdr3_nt: TGTGCCAGCAGCGTAGGGGGACAGGGACCCTCCTACAATGAGCAGTTCTTC; cdr3_aa: CASSVGGQGPSYNEQFF
d_call: TRBD2; clone_size: once; v_call: TRBV5-1; j_call: TRBJ2-7; cdr3_nt: TGCGCCAGCACGACCGGGACTAGCACCGAGCAGTACTTC; cdr3_aa: CASTTGTSTEQYF
d_call: TRBD1; clone_size: once; v_call: TRBV5-1; j_call: TRBJ1-2; cdr3_nt: TGCGCCAGCAGCTTGGAGGGCGGACAGGGGCATGGCTACACCTTC; cdr3_aa: CASSLEGGQGHGYTF
d_call: NA; clone_size: NA; v_call: TRBV6-1; j_call: TRBJ1-2; cdr3_nt: TGTGCCAGCAGTGAAGATCGACTCGGCGGGAACTATGGCTACACCTTC; cdr3_aa: CASSEDRLGGNYGYTF
d_call: TRBD2; clone_size: NA; v_call: TRBV7-2; j_call: TRBJ2-7; cdr3_nt: TGTGCCAGCAGCCGTAGACATAGCGGGAGGGGAGAGCAGTACTTC; cdr3_aa: CASSRRHSGRGEQYF
d_call: NA; clone_size: NA; v_call: TRBV6-4; j_call: TRBJ1-1; cdr3_nt: TGTGCCAGCAGTGACTCGGGCGGGAGCACTGAAGCTTTCTTT; cdr3_aa: CASSDSGGSTEAFF
d_call: NA; clone_size: NA; v_call: TRBV18; j_call: TRBJ2-7; cdr3_nt: TGTGCCAGCTCAGATCTGGAAGGGGCAGAGCAGTACTTC; cdr3_aa: CASSDLEGAEQYF
d_call: TRBD2; clone_size: NA; v_call: TRBV24-1; j_call: TRBJ2-5; cdr3_nt: TGTGCCACCAGTGATCCTACTGAAGCGGGAGGCGAAGAGACCCAGTACTTC; cdr3_aa: CATSDPTEAGGEETQYF
d_call: NA; clone_size: NA; v_call: TRBV21-1; j_call: TRBJ1-2; cdr3_nt: TGTGCCAGCAGCAAAGCGCGAGGGTTAGGCTACACCTTC; cdr3_aa: CASSKARGLGYTF
d_call: NA; clone_size: NA; v_call: TRBV7-2; j_call: TRBJ2-7; cdr3_nt: TGTGCCAGCAGCTTAGGGAGGTCCTACGAGCAGTACTTC; cdr3_aa: CASSLGRSYEQYF
d_call: NA; clone_size: NA; v_call: TRBV29-1; j_call: TRBJ2-2; cdr3_nt: TGCAGCGTTGACGCAGGGAACACCGGGGAGCTGTTTTTT; cdr3_aa: CSVDAGNTGELFF
d_call: TRBD2; clone_size: NA; v_call: TRBV7-2; j_call: TRBJ2-7; cdr3_nt: TGTGCCAGCAGCTTAGATTCGGGAGGGATATCCTACGAGCAGTACTTC; cdr3_aa: CASSLDSGGISYEQYF
d_call: NA; clone_size: once; v_call: TRBV2; j_call: TRBJ1-1; cdr3_nt: TGTGCCAGCAGTGGACCGGACTCTGAAGCTTTCTTT; cdr3_aa: CASSGPDSEAFF
d_call: NA; clone_size: NA; v_call: TRBV6-2/TRBV6-3; j_call: TRBJ1-1; cdr3_nt: TGTGCCAGCAGCCCCGACAGGCGTGAAGCTTTCTTT; cdr3_aa: CASSPDRREAFF